Shown below are 22 T cell receptor beta chains from a single sample sequenced in a study of blood T cell repertoires in COVID-19. Data came from immunoSEQ multiplex PCR; TCRdb stores just in-frame clones and leaves some out. The sample lists some 65,000 clones, about 74% occurring once. The source material was peripheral blood. These receptors came from a woman older than 75 with acute or convalescent COVID-19.

This clone showed up just once. This rearrangement joins TRBV16 to TRBJ2-4; D perhaps matches TRBD2 (7 bases). CDR1 is KGHSY, CDR2 FQNENV, per germline. The CDR3 spans 18 residues. Trimming removed 0 bases at V and 0 bases at J, with 15 bases between. The CDR3 is CASSQSIGGALAKNIQYF. DNA of the CDR3: TGTGCCAGCAGCCAATCGATTGGGGGGGCCCTAGCCAAAAACATTCAGTACTTC. Full variable domain (missing parts from reference TRBV16 and TRBJ2-4): GEEVAQTPKHLVRGEGQKAKLYCAPIKGHSYVFWYQQVLKNEFKFLISFQNENVFDETGMPKERFSAKCLPNSPCSLEIQATKLEDSAVYFCASSQSIGGALAKNIQYFGAGTRLSVL.

The chain recombines TRBV5-1 with TRBJ1-2, with a weak D call TRBD1 (5 bases). CDR3 length equals 14 residues. Germline CDR1 SGHRS, CDR2 YFSETQ. V was cut by 4 bases and J by 4 bases, with 14 bases left in between. CDR3 region: CASSPSDSTYGYTF. Here the CDR3 DNA reads TGCGCCAGCAGCCCCTCAGACAGTACCTATGGCTACACCTTC. Based on the CDR3 plus reference TRBV5-1 and TRBJ1-2, the full variable domain is KAGVTQTPRYLIKTRGQQVTLSCSPISGHRSVSWYQQTPGQGLQFLFEYFSETQRNKGNFPGRFSGRQFSNSRSEMNVSTLELGDSALYLCASSPSDSTYGYTFGSGTRLTVV.

This chain uses TRBV3-1 (or the pseudogene TRBV3-2) with TRBJ1-1, with 7 nucleotides matching TRBD1. The CDR3 loop spans 14 amino acids. V dropped 2 bases and J dropped 5; count of bases not matched to a gene: 5. From germline, CDR1 is LGHDT and CDR2 YNNKEL (reference sequence). The CDR3 DNA reads TGTGCCAGCAGCCAACTGACAGGGCATACTGAAGCTTTCTTT. Translating it yields CASSQLTGHTEAFF.

This clone came up once. The CDR3 sequence is CASSQVRTGVEKLFF. CDR3 in DNA: TGTGCCAGCAGCCAAGTTCGGACAGGGGTTGAAAAACTGTTTTTT. This chain links TRBV3-1 (or the pseudogene TRBV3-2) with TRBJ1-4; 9 bases agree with TRBD1. The CDR3 loop spans 15 amino acids. CDR1 is LGHDT and CDR2 is YNNKEL in the germline V gene (reference sequence). V dropped 1 base and J dropped 7; count of bases not matched to a gene: 4.

CDR3 region: CASSLTGRGNTIYF. The DNA for the CDR3 is TGTGCCAGCAGCTTGACAGGGAGGGGAAACACCATATATTTT. The chain joins TRBV7-2 to TRBJ1-3; 7 bases map to TRBD1. From germline, CDR1 is SGHTA and CDR2 FQGNSA. This CDR3 is built from 14 residues. Trimming cost V 3 bases and J 4 bases; bases outside gene matches: 3.

The chain uses TRBV6-5 and TRBJ2-7; TRBD1 aligns across 8 bases. The CDR3 totals 15 residues. Germline assignment: CDR1 MNHEY and CDR2 SVGAGI. V shed 6 bases, J shed 0 bases, and the junction held 7 bases outside the gene matches. The CDR3 spells CASSATGVASYEQYF. DNA of the CDR3: TGTGCCAGCAGCGCGACAGGGGTCGCCTCCTACGAGCAGTACTTC.

This chain links TRBV6-5 with TRBJ1-6; D is unclear. Trimming left V 4 bases short and J 13 bases short, with 20 bases between. Per germline, CDR1 MNHEY and CDR2 SVGAGI. CDR3 length: 15 amino acids. As DNA, the CDR3 is TGTGCCAGCAGTTTGGACCGACGAGGGATGGGGCCCCTCCACTTT. This gives the protein CASSLDRRGMGPLHF.

This clone was seen more than once but under ten times. The J gene is TRBJ2-7, the V gene TRBV25-1; 7 nucleotides agree with TRBD2. This CDR3 spans 13 amino acids. V was clipped by 11 bases and J by 0 bases; unmatched bases: 7. Germline V lookup: CDR1 MGHDK, CDR2 SYGVNS. The CDR3 sequence is CASGGSNSYEQYF. The CDR3 nucleotides read TGTGCCTCCGGGGGGAGTAACTCCTACGAGCAGTACTTC.

This clone occurred many times. Other DNA sequences in this sample translate to the same CDR3. J is TRBJ2-2 and V is TRBV19, with 7 nucleotides matching TRBD1. The V and J ends lost 1 base and 0 bases, in that order; junction bases with no gene match: 2. The CDR3 runs to 16 residues. Germline V gene lookup returns CDR1 LNHDA and CDR2 SQIVND (reference sequence). DNA of the CDR3: TGTGCCAGTAGTATAGGGGGGACAGCGAACACCGGGGAGCTGTTTTTT. It specifies CASSIGGTANTGELFF.

This chain uses TRBV10-3 with TRBJ2-1; 9 bases align to TRBD1. Germline V gene sequence: CDR1 ENHRY, CDR2 SYGVKD. The CDR3 runs to 16 residues. V trimming: 4 bases; J trimming: 6 bases; junction bases outside the gene matches: 10. CDR3 coding DNA: TGTGCCATCAGTGCTATACCGGGACAGGGAGGCAATGAGCAGTTCTTC. Translation: CAISAIPGQGGNEQFF.

The chain employs TRBV4-1 and TRBJ2-7; the D gene is possibly TRBD2 (6 bases). Germline V CDR1 and CDR2: MGHRA, YSYEKL. The V gene lost 0 bases and the J gene lost 2 bases, with 14 bases spanning the gap. The CDR3 is 16 residues long. CDR3 DNA sequence: TGCGCCAGCAGCCAAGAGGGACTCTTCCAGGCCTACGAGCAGTACTTC. Protein: CASSQEGLFQAYEQYF.

V gene TRBV29-1 combines with J gene TRBJ2-5, with D perhaps matching TRBD1 (6 bases). The CDR3 runs to 15 residues. Trimming left V 0 bases short and J 4 bases short, with 15 bases between. Per the germline V gene, CDR1 is SQVTM and CDR2 is ANQGSEA. The CDR3 region is CSVEDQGRGGETQYF. The CDR3 DNA follows: TGCAGCGTTGAAGATCAAGGCAGGGGTGGAGAGACCCAGTACTTC.

This clone is a singleton in its sample. This rearrangement joins TRBV6-1 to TRBJ1-2; 10 bases line up with TRBD1. V shed 1 base, J shed 8 bases, and the junction held 7 bases outside the gene matches. CDR1 is MNHNS, CDR2 SASEGT, per germline. This CDR3 has 15 amino acids. In nucleotides, the CDR3 is TGTGCCAGCAGTGAAGATATGGGACAGGGGCCCGGCTACACCTTC. Amino acids: CASSEDMGQGPGYTF.

This chain connects TRBV28 to TRBJ1-4; D gene ambiguous. From germline, CDR1 is MDHEN and CDR2 SYDVKM. This CDR3 has 12 amino acids. Trimming pared 6 bases from V and 4 bases from J, leaving 6 bases between. CDR3 coding DNA: TGTGCCAGCAGATCGGGTAATGAAAAACTGTTTTTT. Its translation is CASRSGNEKLFF.

This clone was seen more than once but under ten times. V is TRBV7-3 and J is TRBJ1-4; 9 nucleotides match TRBD1. CDR3 length: 20 amino acids. Germline V gene data show CDR1 as SGHTA and CDR2 as FQGTGA. Germline trimming cut 0 bases from V and 0 bases from J; bases unmatched to any gene: 11. The CDR3 DNA follows: TGTGCCAGCAGCTTAACTTATTGGCGGACAGGGGCCGCAACTAATGAAAAACTGTTTTTT. Its translation: CASSLTYWRTGAATNEKLFF.

The rearrangement uses TRBV27 and TRBJ1-5; D gene ambiguous. This CDR3 has 12 amino acids. CDR1 and CDR2 (germline): MNHEY, SMNVEV (reference sequence). Trimming removed 3 bases from V and 7 bases from J, with 7 bases in between. The CDR3 sequence: CASSFGGQPQHF. DNA for the CDR3: TGTGCCAGCAGTTTCGGAGGGCAGCCCCAGCATTTT.

This clone showed up just once. The rearrangement uses TRBV5-1 and TRBJ2-1, with 10 bases matching TRBD2. The V gene's germline CDR1 is SGHRS and CDR2 YFSETQ. V shed 2 bases, J shed 4 bases, and the junction held 6 bases outside the gene matches. The CDR3 runs 16 residues. As DNA, the CDR3 is TGCGCCAGCAGCTTAACGACTAGCGGGCCTTACAATGAGCAGTTCTTC. As protein: CASSLTTSGPYNEQFF.

V gene TRBV6-5 combines with J gene TRBJ2-2; 7 nucleotides agree with TRBD2. Germline V CDR1 and CDR2: MNHEY, SVGAGI. The CDR3 totals 14 residues. J was trimmed by 5 bases and V by 6 bases; bases with no gene match: 6. CDR3 nucleotide sequence: TGTGCCAGCAGGGGGGAGGGAAGGACCGGGGAGCTGTTTTTT. Translation gives CASRGEGRTGELFF.

This chain joins TRBV6-5 and TRBJ2-1; 14 bases fit TRBD2. The V segment lost 6 bases and the J segment 7 bases; nucleotides outside the gene matches: 5. Per the germline V gene, CDR1 is MNHEY and CDR2 is SVGAGI. This CDR3 has 15 amino acids. In DNA form, the CDR3 reads TGTGCCAGCAGCTCCGGGACTAGCGGGAGAAATGAGCAGTTCTTC. Translation: CASSSGTSGRNEQFF.

The CDR3, as DNA: TGTGCCACCAGCAGAGGTAGCGGGACCTACGAGCAGTACTTC. The encoded protein is CATSRGSGTYEQYF. The chain is built from TRBV15 and TRBJ2-7, with TRBD2 identical over 8 bases. V trimming: 1 base; J trimming: 2 bases; junction bases outside the gene matches: 1. CDR1 and CDR2 (germline): LNHNV, YYDKDF (reference sequence). The CDR3 runs to 14 residues.

The chain has TRBV27 and TRBJ2-1; 11 bases are shared with TRBD2. Trimming at V came to 5 bases and at J to 4 bases, leaving 10 bases not matched to a gene. Germline V gene data show CDR1 as MNHEY and CDR2 as SMNVEV (reference sequence). This CDR3 region has 17 residues. The CDR3 DNA follows: TGTGCCAGCAGTACGAGAATAGCGGGAGGGTCTTACAATGAGCAGTTCTTC. Translated, it gives CASSTRIAGGSYNEQFF.

In this sample, this clone turned up a few times. As DNA, the CDR3 is TGTGCCAGCAGCTTTGGTGGACTAGGGGGACAAGGCTACGAGCAGTACTTC. Its protein is CASSFGGLGGQGYEQYF. The chain combines TRBV12-1 with TRBJ2-7; the listed D gene, TRBD2, was not tested against the DNA. TRBV12-1 represents a pseudogene. The CDR3 loop spans 17 amino acids.